Given below is one TCR beta chain in context. The antigen is not known. The junction does not match germline at one end; this may be a read error. The data derive from a study of blood T cells in healthy people across ages. Study findings and constraints: Older age went with lower TCR beta diversity per million T cells, in a roughly linear way.

This CDR3 region has 12 residues. Germline CDR1 is DFQATT and CDR2 is SNEGSKA (reference sequence). Primers used in a second PCR of roughly 6 to 12 cycles were a sample-barcoded 5' primer and a J-beta primer mix. TCRdb reanalysed the 5' RACE reads using MiXCR and keeps one entry per CDR3 protein. This table has just over 1 million distinct CDR3 sequences, 35% to 50% appearing once. V gene TRBV20-1 combines with J gene TRBJ2-5; D is unclear. The clonotype originates from a woman aged 55-75 years in good health. Sample: blood. The DNA of the CDR3 is TGCAGTGCTAGTAATCCCCAAGAGACCCAGTATTTC. It yields the protein CSASNPQETQYF.